Presented here are 31 T cell receptor beta chains from one specimen sequenced in a study of blood T cell repertoires in COVID-19. Sequenced by immunoSEQ multiplex PCR; TCRdb stores in-frame clones only, minus some. Of 400,000 or so clones detected, around 87% appear once; the ten largest clones hold about 3%. The sample taken for sequencing was peripheral blood. These receptors were obtained from a human donor in a cohort sampled during active COVID-19.

The chain's CDR3 is CATSRDTGTGGTHYGYTF. CDR3 in DNA: TGTGCCACCAGCAGAGATACGGGGACAGGCGGTACCCACTATGGCTACACCTTC. V is TRBV15 and J is TRBJ1-2; 8 bases line up with TRBD1. The trim removed 0 bases at V and 3 bases at J, leaving 12 bases unmatched. The CDR3 consists of 18 residues. The germline gives CDR1 LNHNV, CDR2 YYDKDF (reference sequence).

Concerning this clone: The same CDR3 can be traced to other DNA sequences in this sample. The V call is TRBV2, the J call TRBJ2-7; D perhaps matches TRBD2 (6 bases). Looked up from germline, CDR1 is SNHLY and CDR2 is FYNNEI. CDR3 length: 12 residues. The V end was cut by 4 bases, the J end by 3 bases, with 7 bases between. The CDR3 sequence is CASSVEGYEQYF. The CDR3 DNA is TGTGCCAGCAGTGTGGAGGGCTACGAGCAGTACTTC.

V usage is TRBV2 and J usage is TRBJ2-3; 11 bases line up with TRBD1. Germline trimming cut 5 bases from V and 5 bases from J; bases unmatched to any gene: 9. Germline V gives CDR1 SNHLY, CDR2 FYNNEI. This CDR3 has 16 amino acids. The CDR3 protein is CASSTLGQGVGDTQYF. The CDR3 bases are TGTGCCAGCAGTACCCTGGGACAGGGGGTAGGAGATACGCAGTATTTT.

The V and J genes are TRBV10-1 and TRBJ2-3, with D perhaps matching TRBD2 (6 bases). The CDR3 consists of 17 residues. Germline lookup yields CDR1 WNHNN and CDR2 SYGVQD (reference sequence). The V end lost 0 bases, the J end lost 2 bases, and 15 bases lay between the germline ends. The CDR3 sequence is CASSESAGEENTDTQYF. For the CDR3, the DNA is TGCGCCAGCAGTGAGTCAGCCGGGGAGGAAAACACAGATACGCAGTATTTT.

As DNA, the CDR3 is TGTGCCAGCATCCCAGGCGGGGGCTACGAGCAGTACTTC. It codes for CASIPGGGYEQYF. The chain combines TRBV28 with TRBJ2-7, with 7 bases lining up with TRBD2. Germline-derived CDR1 and CDR2 are MDHEN and SYDVKM. Trimming at V came to 7 bases and at J to 3 bases, leaving 6 bases not matched to a gene. There are 13 residues in the CDR3.

The V and J genes are TRBV6-6 and TRBJ2-7; D ambiguous. Looked up from germline, CDR1 is MNHNY and CDR2 is SVGAGI (reference sequence). CDR3 length equals 14 residues. V was shortened by 7 bases and J by 5 bases, with 18 bases between the two germline ends. DNA for the CDR3: TGTGCCAGCAACCGGATTGGCGGTGTCAACGAGCAGTACTTC. Its protein is CASNRIGGVNEQYF.

The rearrangement uses TRBV7-2 and TRBJ2-1; D is unclear. The germline gives CDR1 SGHTA, CDR2 FQGNSA. V shed 0 bases and J shed 8 bases, with 8 bases lying between them. The CDR3 is 13 residues long. The CDR3 region is CASSLASGDEQFF. Here the CDR3 DNA reads TGTGCCAGCAGCTTAGCGAGTGGAGATGAGCAGTTCTTC.

This sequence joins TRBV7-3 and TRBJ2-7; D remains ambiguous. The germline CDR1 and CDR2 sequences are SGHTA and FQGTGA. The V end was cut by 3 bases, the J end by 6 bases, with 12 bases between. The CDR3 runs 13 residues. CDR3 in DNA: TGTGCCAGCAGCTTCCAACTGTTTAGCGAGCAGTACTTC. This sequence encodes CASSFQLFSEQYF. The variable domain in full, with the rest retrieved from reference TRBV7-3 and TRBJ2-7, is GAGVSQTPSNKVTEKGKYVELRCDPISGHTALYWYRQSLGQGPEFLIYFQGTGAADDSGLPNDRFFAVRPEGSVSTLKIQRTERGDSAVYLCASSFQLFSEQYFGPGTRLTVT.

This clone came up many times. V gene TRBV5-1 combines with J gene TRBJ2-7; 7 positions match TRBD1. The ends lost 5 bases at V and 5 bases at J; junction bases unmatched: 7. This CDR3 has 13 amino acids. Germline-derived CDR1 and CDR2 are SGHRS and YFSETQ. The CDR3 region is CASRQTGTHEQYF. The CDR3 DNA reads as TGCGCCAGCAGGCAGACAGGGACCCACGAGCAGTACTTC.

The V gene is TRBV9, the J gene TRBJ2-1, with 12 nucleotides matching TRBD2. The CDR3 runs 14 residues. V shed 5 bases and J 9 bases; nucleotides not matched to a gene: 6. Per the germline V gene, CDR1 is SGDLS and CDR2 is YYNGEE. The CDR3: CASSETSGRSEQFF. CDR3 in DNA: TGTGCCAGCAGTGAGACTAGCGGGAGAAGTGAGCAGTTCTTC.

The rearrangement links TRBV5-6 to TRBJ2-5; TRBD1 might be the D (5 bases). CDR1 SGHDT and CDR2 YYEEEE come from the germline V gene. This CDR3 spans 16 amino acids. V lost 1 base and J lost 0, with 13 bases in between. In DNA, the CDR3 is TGTGCCAGCAGCTTGCTCGTGACAGCCAACCAAGAGACCCAGTACTTC. Its protein is CASSLLVTANQETQYF.

The V and J genes are TRBV5-4 and TRBJ1-1; D call uncertain. The CDR3 has 11 amino acids. V dropped 3 bases and J dropped 4 bases, with 4 bases sitting between them. The V gene's germline CDR1 is SGHNT and CDR2 YYREEE (reference sequence). CDR3 DNA sequence: TGTGCCAGCAGCTCCGTCACTGAAGCTTTCTTT. As protein: CASSSVTEAFF.

V and J are TRBV18 and TRBJ2-1; 9 bases map to TRBD2. Trimming took 4 bases from V and 3 from J; bases not matched to a gene: 1. Germline-derived CDR1 and CDR2 are KGHSH and LQKENI. The CDR3 contains 14 residues. Here the CDR3 reads CASSLAGDYNEQFF. The CDR3 region has the DNA TGTGCCAGCTCACTAGCGGGGGACTACAATGAGCAGTTCTTC. Filled out from reference TRBV18 and TRBJ2-1, the complete variable domain reads NAGVMQNPRHLVRRRGQEARLRCSPMKGHSHVYWYRQLPEEGLKFMVYLQKENIIDESGMPKERFSAEFPKEGPSILRIQQVVRGDSAAYFCASSLAGDYNEQFFGPGTRLTVL.

V is TRBV6-5 and J is TRBJ2-3, with D uncertain. The germline gives CDR1 MNHEY, CDR2 SVGAGI. Trimming stripped 8 bases from V and 0 bases from J, with 12 bases between. CDR3 length: 14 residues. The DNA of the CDR3 is TGTGCCAGCTCTACGAGACTGAGCACAGATACGCAGTATTTT. Protein product: CASSTRLSTDTQYF.

The chain couples TRBV13 to TRBJ2-2; unclear D gene. From germline, CDR1 is PRHDT and CDR2 FYEKMQ (reference sequence). The CDR3 contains 13 residues. V was shortened by 5 bases and J by 7 bases, with 11 bases between the two germline ends. The CDR3 sequence is CASSLYIIGELFF. As DNA, the CDR3 is TGTGCCAGCAGCCTTTATATTATCGGGGAGCTGTTTTTT.

The genes are TRBV5-1 and TRBJ2-7, with 7 bases aligning to TRBD2. V dropped 5 bases and J dropped 10; count of bases not matched to a gene: 9. The CDR3 consists of 12 residues. Looked up from germline, CDR1 is SGHRS and CDR2 is YFSETQ. The CDR3 is CASRTSGGLQYF. Written as DNA, the CDR3 is TGCGCCAGCAGAACCTCCGGGGGACTACAGTACTTC.

V gene TRBV10-1 combines with J gene TRBJ2-7, with D hard to call. The CDR3 spans 14 residues. Germline V gene lookup returns CDR1 WNHNN and CDR2 SYGVQD (reference sequence). The V end was cut by 3 bases, the J end by 2 bases, with 11 bases between. This chain's CDR3 is CASSESGGPYEQYF. Written as DNA, the CDR3 is TGCGCCAGCAGTGAATCCGGCGGTCCCTACGAGCAGTACTTC.

The rearrangement links TRBV6-5 to TRBJ2-7; TRBD2 matches 12 bases. Germline V CDR1 and CDR2: MNHEY, SVGAGI. This CDR3 is 14 amino acids long. V shed 4 bases, J shed 3 bases, and the junction held 1 base outside the gene matches. CDR3 coding DNA: TGTGCCAGCAGTTCGACTAGCGGGAGCTACGAGCAGTACTTC. It is translated as CASSSTSGSYEQYF.

This chain joins TRBV10-3 and TRBJ1-1, with D possibly TRBD1 on 5 matching bases. Trimming shortened V by 4 bases and J by 6 bases, and 9 bases separated the two germline ends. The CDR3 is 12 residues long. The germline gives CDR1 ENHRY, CDR2 SYGVKD. This CDR3 is CAISVTGAEAFF. The CDR3 DNA reads as TGTGCCATCAGTGTAACGGGGGCTGAAGCTTTCTTT.

This clone was observed at least ten times. The chain carries TRBV30 and TRBJ2-7; 9 bases match TRBD1. The CDR3 is 15 residues long. Germline CDR1 GTSNPN, CDR2 SVGIG (reference sequence). The V gene end was trimmed by 4 bases and the J gene end by 2 bases; junction bases not matched to a gene: 9. In DNA form, the CDR3 reads TGTGCCTGGACCGAAGGGACAGGGAATCCCTACGAGCAGTACTTC. Translation: CAWTEGTGNPYEQYF.

The V and J genes are TRBV5-1 and TRBJ2-2; 8 bases are shared with TRBD2. V dropped 1 base and J dropped 4; count of bases not matched to a gene: 6. CDR1 is SGHRS and CDR2 is YFSETQ in the germline V gene. The CDR3 contains 16 residues. The CDR3 DNA sequence: TGCGCCAGCAGCTTGTTTTCGGGGACTAGCACCGGGGAGCTGTTTTTT. Protein sequence: CASSLFSGTSTGELFF.

V is TRBV25-1 and J is TRBJ2-7, with 8 bases that match TRBD2. V was pared by 2 bases and J by 7 bases, with 13 bases of the junction left unmatched. Germline V gene sequence: CDR1 MGHDK, CDR2 SYGVNS. The CDR3 covers 16 residues. CDR3 sequence (DNA): TGTGCCAGCAGTGAAATCGGGGGGGCCCTGGTAGGGGAGCAGTACTTC. Its translation: CASSEIGGALVGEQYF.

This sequence joins TRBV5-1 and TRBJ2-7; D gene unclear. Germline V gene data show CDR1 as SGHRS and CDR2 as YFSETQ. V was trimmed by 0 bases and J by 5 bases, leaving 15 bases between them. The CDR3 is made up of 15 amino acids. CDR3 coding DNA: TGCGCCAGCAGCTTGGAGCTCAGGCCCCTGGACGAGCAGTACTTC. Translating gives CASSLELRPLDEQYF.

V and J are TRBV7-2 and TRBJ2-2, with TRBD2 matching over 11 bases. Germline loops: CDR1 SGHTA, CDR2 FQGNSA. V dropped 1 base and J dropped 3; count of bases not matched to a gene: 7. The CDR3 contains 18 residues. The CDR3 coding sequence is TGTGCCAGCAGCTTAGTACCCGGGACTAGCGGATACACCGGGGAGCTGTTTTTT. Translation: CASSLVPGTSGYTGELFF. Looking up the rest from reference TRBV7-2 and TRBJ2-2 gives the full variable domain: GAGVSQSPSNKVTEKGKDVELRCDPISGHTALYWYRQSLGQGLEFLIYFQGNSAPDKSGLPSDRFSAERTGGSVSTLTIQRTQQEDSAVYLCASSLVPGTSGYTGELFFGEGSRLTVL.

The chain employs TRBV28 and TRBJ2-7; D may be TRBD2 (6 bases). CDR3 length: 15 amino acids. V lost 6 bases, J lost 4 bases, and 19 bases lay in between. Germline V gives CDR1 MDHEN, CDR2 SYDVKM. The CDR3 DNA reads TGTGCCAGCAGCCACGCGGGGACGGGCGGTTACGAGCAGTACTTC. Its protein is CASSHAGTGGYEQYF.

This clone showed up just a few times. The chain combines TRBV28 with TRBJ2-7; 7 nucleotides match TRBD2. CDR3 size: 15 residues. The ends lost 2 bases at V and 3 bases at J; junction bases unmatched: 7. The germline V gene encodes CDR1 MDHEN and CDR2 SYDVKM. The CDR3 protein is CASSLPWREFYEQYF. CDR3 bases: TGTGCCAGCAGTTTACCCTGGCGGGAGTTCTACGAGCAGTACTTC.

The rearrangement uses TRBV9 and TRBJ2-5, with 8 nucleotides matching TRBD2. With V trimmed by 2 bases and J by 4 bases, 7 bases remained unmatched. Looked up from germline, CDR1 is SGDLS and CDR2 is YYNGEE. The CDR3 is 15 amino acids. The CDR3 nucleotides read TGTGCCAGCAGCGTCGCTAGCGGGCGACGAGAGACCCAGTACTTC. Its protein product is CASSVASGRRETQYF.

The chain has TRBV7-7 and TRBJ2-7; 8 bases are a match to TRBD2. Germline V lookup: CDR1 SSHAT, CDR2 FNYEAQ (reference sequence). The CDR3 totals 14 residues. With 5 bases clipped from V and 4 bases from J, the junction kept 7 bases outside the gene matches. CDR3 DNA: TGTGCCAGCAGCCCGCACGGGGGGGAGTACGAGCAGTACTTC. It is translated as CASSPHGGEYEQYF.

The rearrangement uses TRBV4-1 and TRBJ2-7, with D hard to call. Trimming left V 1 base short and J 4 bases short, with 14 bases between. Germline assignment: CDR1 MGHRA and CDR2 YSYEKL. The CDR3 is made up of 15 amino acids. The CDR3 protein is CASSQVLAPSYEQYF. Here the CDR3 DNA reads TGCGCCAGCAGCCAAGTGTTAGCTCCTTCGTACGAGCAGTACTTC.

The CDR3 protein is CASSLLGGEGETQYF. The CDR3 nucleotides are TGTGCCAGCAGTTTATTGGGGGGGGAGGGAGAGACCCAGTACTTC. The gene calls are TRBV27 and TRBJ2-5, with 7 positions matching TRBD2. This CDR3 contains 15 residues. Trimming took 1 base from V and 4 from J; bases not matched to a gene: 6. Germline values: CDR1 MNHEY, CDR2 SMNVEV (reference sequence).

The chain is built from TRBV15 and TRBJ1-1; 8 bases agree with TRBD1. After removal of 1 base from V and 1 base from J, the junction contained 2 bases not matched to a gene. The CDR3 contains 15 residues. The V gene's germline CDR1 is LNHNV and CDR2 YYDKDF (reference sequence). CDR3 coding DNA: TGTGCCACCAGCAGAGGGACAGGGAGGAACACTGAAGCTTTCTTT. Translation: CATSRGTGRNTEAFF.